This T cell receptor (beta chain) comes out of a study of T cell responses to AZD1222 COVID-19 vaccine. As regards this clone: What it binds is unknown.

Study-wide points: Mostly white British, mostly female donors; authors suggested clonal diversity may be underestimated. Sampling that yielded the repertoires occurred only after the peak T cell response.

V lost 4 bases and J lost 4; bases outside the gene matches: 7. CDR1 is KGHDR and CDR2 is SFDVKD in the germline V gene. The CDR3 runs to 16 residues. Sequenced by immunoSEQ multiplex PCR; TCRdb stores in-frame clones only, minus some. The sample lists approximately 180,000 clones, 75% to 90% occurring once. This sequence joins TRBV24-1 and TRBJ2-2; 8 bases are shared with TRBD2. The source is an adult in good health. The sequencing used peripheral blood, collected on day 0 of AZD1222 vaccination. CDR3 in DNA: TGTGCCACCAGTGACTCCGCGCTAGCGGGCACCGGGGAGCTGTTTTTT. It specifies CATSDSALAGTGELFF.